This entry is about one T cell receptor (beta chain). Produced via immunoSEQ multiplex PCR; TCRdb's table is partial and in-frame only. The sample comprises 1,500 to 2,000 clones, more than 85% of which are singletons, and 2% to 2.5% rests with the top ten. This sample is drawn from a study of brain metastases from non-small cell lung cancer. The CDR3 contains 13 residues. V was pared by 2 bases and J by 8 bases, with 12 bases between. Looked up from germline, CDR1 is SEHNR and CDR2 is FQNEAQ (reference sequence). Sequenced: tissue from a brain metastasis. The gene calls are TRBV7-9 and TRBJ1-2; D perhaps matches TRBD1 (5 bases). This clonotype was obtained from a donor aged 40 or over with non-small cell lung cancer. CDR3 residues: CASSLWRGRGYTF. The CDR3, as DNA: TGTGCCAGCAGCTTATGGAGGGGCCGGGGCTACACCTTC.